This TCR beta chain was profiled in a study of blood T cell repertoires in COVID-19 (dated by TCRdb to the early 2020s). About the full investigation: The collaborator samples originated in the United States, Italy and Spain and spanned the acute and convalescent phases of COVID-19. The material from the prospective study consisted of cDNA or gDNA derived from T cells, B-cell-depleted T cells, or PBMCs. The repertoires were made available in a free public database intended to serve as a resource for research on the immune response to SARS-CoV-2. Where HLA class I and class II types were available, the types were taken from metadata supplied by the sample provider, not from assay-based typing. Deeply sampled blood TCRbeta repertoires from subjects exposed to, actively infected with, or recovered from COVID-19 were included in the dataset. Nearly every sample came with metadata listing a de-identified subject ID, COVID-19 status, age in years and sex. The samples were drawn from two sources: the first 160 participants of the ongoing ImmuneRACE study, and over 950 subjects contributed by 6 global collaborators. Broad study findings and their caveats: How much clinical and demographic metadata was included differed by source and by participant, and the metadata was provided uncurated.

Whole blood was collected in K2EDTA tubes by collaborating institutions according to the institutions' own protocols. For TCRbeta analysis, collaborators shipped samples in one of three forms: frozen whole blood, isolated PBMCs, or DNA extracted from either of those sample types. According to the germline V gene, CDR1 reads SGHTA and CDR2 reads FQGNSA. Taken from cysteine to phenylalanine, the CDR3 has 17 residues. Just CDR3 DNA is preserved here, 51 bases in frame from base 1. The junction shows trimming of 4 bases on V and 2 bases on J, plus 19 bases between the germline ends. TCRbeta CDR3 regions were amplified from genomic DNA by means of the immunoSEQ Assay, a bias-controlled multiplex PCR. In the original analysis: The number of nucleated cells in each sample was estimated by amplification of reference gene primers within the assay. Sequence reads were collapsed and filtered to measure the absolute abundance of every unique TCRbeta CDR3 rearrangement. For each sample, productive Simpson clonality was calculated as the square root of Simpson's diversity index over productive rearrangements. This immuneACCESS table, as held by TCRdb, lists in-frame sequences with V and J called but not all clones. Of the missing ones, under half trace to an unresolved V gene in checked studies; the others have no known cause. The D gene and trimming were derived from the DNA, and the V and J assignments and clone size from that table. Counted in this sample were approximately 300,000 clones; roughly 90% of them appeared once. The top ten constitute approximately 4% of the sample.

Of note for this clone: Its antigen is unknown. No much larger clonotype is one base removed from it; base qualities were not supplied.

The sequenced material came from peripheral blood. The rearranged chain carries TRBV7-2 and TRBJ2-3; matching of 7 bases hints at TRBD2 as the D gene. This TCR was sampled from a woman aged 45-65 years with active or convalescent COVID-19. The nucleotide sequence reads TGTGCCAGCAGCTCCCGGAGGGGGGGGCCCGACACAGATACGCAGTATTTT. This is translated as CASSSRRGGPDTDTQYF.